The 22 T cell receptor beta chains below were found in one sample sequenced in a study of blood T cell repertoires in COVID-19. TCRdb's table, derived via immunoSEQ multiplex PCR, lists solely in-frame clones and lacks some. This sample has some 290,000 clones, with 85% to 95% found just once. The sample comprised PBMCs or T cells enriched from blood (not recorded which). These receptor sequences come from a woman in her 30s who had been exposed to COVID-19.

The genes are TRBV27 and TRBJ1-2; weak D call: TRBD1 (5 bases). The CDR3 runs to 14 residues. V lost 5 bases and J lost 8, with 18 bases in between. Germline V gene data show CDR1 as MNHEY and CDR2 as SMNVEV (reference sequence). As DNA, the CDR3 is TGTGCCAGCAGTCCCACGCCGGACACGAGGGGCTACACCTTC. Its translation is CASSPTPDTRGYTF.

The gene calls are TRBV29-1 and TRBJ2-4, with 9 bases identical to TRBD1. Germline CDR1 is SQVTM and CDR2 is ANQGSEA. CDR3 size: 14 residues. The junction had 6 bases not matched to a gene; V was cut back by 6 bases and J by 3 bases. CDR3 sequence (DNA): TGCAGCGTGGGGACAGGGTCTGGCAAAAACATTCAGTACTTC. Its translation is CSVGTGSGKNIQYF.

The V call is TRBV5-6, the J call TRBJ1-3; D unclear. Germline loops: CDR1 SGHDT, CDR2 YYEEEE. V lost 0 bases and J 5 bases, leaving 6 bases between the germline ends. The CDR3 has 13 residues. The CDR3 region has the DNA TGTGCCAGCAGCTTGGCCCAGAGAAACACCATATATTTT. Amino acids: CASSLAQRNTIYF.

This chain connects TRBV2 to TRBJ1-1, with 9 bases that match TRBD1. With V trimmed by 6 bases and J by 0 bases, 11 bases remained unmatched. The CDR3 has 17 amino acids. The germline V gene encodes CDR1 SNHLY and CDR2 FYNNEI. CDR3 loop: CASSVLSGTGMNTEAFF. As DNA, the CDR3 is TGTGCCAGCAGCGTTCTCTCCGGGACAGGGATGAACACTGAAGCTTTCTTT.

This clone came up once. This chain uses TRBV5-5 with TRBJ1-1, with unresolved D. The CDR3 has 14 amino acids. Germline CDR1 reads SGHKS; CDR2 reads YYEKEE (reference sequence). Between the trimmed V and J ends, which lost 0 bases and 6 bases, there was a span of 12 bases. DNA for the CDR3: TGTGCCAGCAGCTTGGGTTACCTCGGGGCTGAAGCTTTCTTT. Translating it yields CASSLGYLGAEAFF. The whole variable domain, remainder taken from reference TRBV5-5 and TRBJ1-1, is DAGVTQSPTHLIKTRGQQVTLRCSPISGHKSVSWYQQVLGQGPQFIFQYYEKEERGRGNFPDRFSARQFPNYSSELNVNALLLGDSALYLCASSLGYLGAEAFFGQGTRLTVV.

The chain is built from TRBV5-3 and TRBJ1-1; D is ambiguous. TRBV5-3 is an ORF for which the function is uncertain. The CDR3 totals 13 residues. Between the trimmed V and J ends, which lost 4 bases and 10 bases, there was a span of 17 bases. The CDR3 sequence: CARSNSLRRRAFF. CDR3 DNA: TGTGCCAGAAGCAACTCACTTCGGAGAAGAGCTTTCTTT.

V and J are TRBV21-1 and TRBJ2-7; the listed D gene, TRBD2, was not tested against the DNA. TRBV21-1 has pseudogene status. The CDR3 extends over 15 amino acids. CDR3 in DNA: TGTGCCAGCAGCACCTCCAGACTCCTCTCCTACGAGCAGTACTTC. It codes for CASSTSRLLSYEQYF.

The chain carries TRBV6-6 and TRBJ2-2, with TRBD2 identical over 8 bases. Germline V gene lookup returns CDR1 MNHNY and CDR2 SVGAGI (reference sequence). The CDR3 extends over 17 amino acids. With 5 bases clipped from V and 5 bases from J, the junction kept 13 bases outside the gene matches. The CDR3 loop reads CASSPLAEYSGTGELFF. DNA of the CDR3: TGTGCCAGCAGTCCACTAGCGGAATATAGCGGGACCGGGGAGCTGTTTTTT.

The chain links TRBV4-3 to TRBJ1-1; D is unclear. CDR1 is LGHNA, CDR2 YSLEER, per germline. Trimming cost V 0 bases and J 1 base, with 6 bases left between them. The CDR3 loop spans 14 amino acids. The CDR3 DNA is TGCGCCAGCAGCCAAGATCAGTCGAACACTGAAGCTTTCTTT. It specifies CASSQDQSNTEAFF.

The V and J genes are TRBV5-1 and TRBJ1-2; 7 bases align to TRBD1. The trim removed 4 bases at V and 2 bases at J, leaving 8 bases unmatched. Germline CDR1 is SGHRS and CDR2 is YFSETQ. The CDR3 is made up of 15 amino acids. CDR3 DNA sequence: TGCGCCAGCAGCCGGCAACCGGACAGGAACTATGGCTACACCTTC. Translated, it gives CASSRQPDRNYGYTF.

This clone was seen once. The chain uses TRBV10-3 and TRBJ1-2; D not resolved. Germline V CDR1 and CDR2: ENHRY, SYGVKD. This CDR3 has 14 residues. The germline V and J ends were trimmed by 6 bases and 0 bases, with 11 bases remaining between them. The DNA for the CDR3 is TGTGCCATCAGCCTCGGGGAGGCTAACTATGGCTACACCTTC. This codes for CAISLGEANYGYTF.

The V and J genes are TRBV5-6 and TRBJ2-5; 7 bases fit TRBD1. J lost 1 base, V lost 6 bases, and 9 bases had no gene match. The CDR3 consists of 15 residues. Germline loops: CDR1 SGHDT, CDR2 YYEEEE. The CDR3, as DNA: TGTGCCAGCAACGCTGGGGACAGCTTCCAAGAGACCCAGTACTTC. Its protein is CASNAGDSFQETQYF.

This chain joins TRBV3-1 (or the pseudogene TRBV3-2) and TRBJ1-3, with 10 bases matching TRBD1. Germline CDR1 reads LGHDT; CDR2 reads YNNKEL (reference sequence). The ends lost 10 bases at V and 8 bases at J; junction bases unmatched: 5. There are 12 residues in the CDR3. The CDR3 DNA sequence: TGTGCCATCGGACAGGGGGGGGACACCATATATTTT. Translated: CAIGQGGDTIYF.

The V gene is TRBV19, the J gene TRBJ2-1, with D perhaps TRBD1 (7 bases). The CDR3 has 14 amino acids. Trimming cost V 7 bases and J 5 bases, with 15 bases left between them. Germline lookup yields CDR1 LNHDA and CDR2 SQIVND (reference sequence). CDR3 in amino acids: CASNGGGAHNEQFF. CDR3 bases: TGTGCCAGTAACGGAGGGGGCGCCCACAATGAGCAGTTCTTC.

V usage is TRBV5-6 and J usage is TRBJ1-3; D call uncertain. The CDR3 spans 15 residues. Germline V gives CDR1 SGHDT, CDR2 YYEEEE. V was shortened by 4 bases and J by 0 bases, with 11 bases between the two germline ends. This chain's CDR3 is CASSPLLSSGNTIYF. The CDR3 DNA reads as TGTGCCAGCAGCCCCTTATTGAGCTCTGGAAACACCATATATTTT. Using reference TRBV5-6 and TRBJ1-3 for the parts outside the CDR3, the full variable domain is DAGVTQSPTHLIKTRGQQVTLRCSPKSGHDTVSWYQQALGQGPQFIFQYYEEEERQRGNFPDRFSGHQFPNYSSELNVNALLLGDSALYLCASSPLLSSGNTIYFGEGSWLTVV.

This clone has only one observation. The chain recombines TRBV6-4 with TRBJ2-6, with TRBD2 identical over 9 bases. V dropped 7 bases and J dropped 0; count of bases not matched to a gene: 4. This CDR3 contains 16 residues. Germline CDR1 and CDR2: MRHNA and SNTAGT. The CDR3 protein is CASNLAGSSGANVLTF. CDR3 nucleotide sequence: TGTGCCAGCAACCTAGCGGGAAGCTCTGGGGCCAACGTCCTGACTTTC.

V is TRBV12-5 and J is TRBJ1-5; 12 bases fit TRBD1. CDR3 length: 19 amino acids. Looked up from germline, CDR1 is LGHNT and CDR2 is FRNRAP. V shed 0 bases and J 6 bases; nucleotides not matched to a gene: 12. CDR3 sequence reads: CASGLVVWGTGGQAQPQHF. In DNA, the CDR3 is TGTGCTAGTGGTTTGGTTGTCTGGGGGACAGGGGGCCAGGCTCAGCCCCAGCATTTT.

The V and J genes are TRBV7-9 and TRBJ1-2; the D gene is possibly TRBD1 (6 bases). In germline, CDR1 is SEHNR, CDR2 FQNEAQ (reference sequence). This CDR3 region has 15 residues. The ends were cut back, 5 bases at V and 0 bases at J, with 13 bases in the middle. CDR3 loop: CASSDGQSANYGYTF. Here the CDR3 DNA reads TGTGCCAGCAGCGACGGACAGTCAGCTAACTATGGCTACACCTTC. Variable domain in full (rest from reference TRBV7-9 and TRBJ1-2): DTGVSQNPRHKITKRGQNVTFRCDPISEHNRLYWYRQTLGQGPEFLTYFQNEAQLEKSRLLSDRFSAERPKGSFSTLEIQRTEQGDSAMYLCASSDGQSANYGYTFGSGTRLTVV.

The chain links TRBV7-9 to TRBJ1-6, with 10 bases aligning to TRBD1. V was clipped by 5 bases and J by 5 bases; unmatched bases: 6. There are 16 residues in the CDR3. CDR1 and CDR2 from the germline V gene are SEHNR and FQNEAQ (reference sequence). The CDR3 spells CASSNAGTGDNSPLHF. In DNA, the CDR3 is TGTGCCAGCAGCAACGCCGGGACAGGGGATAATTCACCCCTCCACTTT.

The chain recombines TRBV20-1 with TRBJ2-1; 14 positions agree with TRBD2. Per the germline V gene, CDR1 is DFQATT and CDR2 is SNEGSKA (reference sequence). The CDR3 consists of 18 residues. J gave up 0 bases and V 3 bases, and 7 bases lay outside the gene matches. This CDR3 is CSASRTSGGTLSYNEQFF. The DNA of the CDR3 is TGCAGTGCTAGTCGGACTAGCGGGGGGACTCTCTCCTACAATGAGCAGTTCTTC.

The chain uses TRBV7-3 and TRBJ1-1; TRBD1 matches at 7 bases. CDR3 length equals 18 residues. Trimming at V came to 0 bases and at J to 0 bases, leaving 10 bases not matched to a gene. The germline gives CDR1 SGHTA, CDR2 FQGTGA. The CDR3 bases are TGTGCCAGCAGCTTAACGAGGGTTAGGGGGCAAATGAACACTGAAGCTTTCTTT. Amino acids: CASSLTRVRGQMNTEAFF.

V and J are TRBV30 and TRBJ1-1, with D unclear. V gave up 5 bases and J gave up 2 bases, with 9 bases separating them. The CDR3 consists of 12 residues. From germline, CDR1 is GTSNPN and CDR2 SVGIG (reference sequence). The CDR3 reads CAWVTLNTEAFF. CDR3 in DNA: TGTGCCTGGGTTACACTAAACACTGAAGCTTTCTTT.